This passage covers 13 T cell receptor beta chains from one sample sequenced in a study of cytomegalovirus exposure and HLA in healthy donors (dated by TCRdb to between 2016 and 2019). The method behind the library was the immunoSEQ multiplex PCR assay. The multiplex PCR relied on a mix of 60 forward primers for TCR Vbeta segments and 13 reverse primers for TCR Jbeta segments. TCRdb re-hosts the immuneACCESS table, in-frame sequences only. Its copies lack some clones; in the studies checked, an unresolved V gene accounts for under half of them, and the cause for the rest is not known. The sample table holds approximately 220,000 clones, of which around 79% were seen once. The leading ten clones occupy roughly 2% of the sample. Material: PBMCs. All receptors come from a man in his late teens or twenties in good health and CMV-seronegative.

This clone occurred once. CDR3 nucleotides: TGTGCCAGCGGGACAGGGAGGACCGGGGAGCTGTTTTTT. Encoded protein: CASGTGRTGELFF. This chain links TRBV19 with TRBJ2-2, with 9 bases that match TRBD1. This CDR3 region has 13 residues. CDR1 LNHDA and CDR2 SQIVND come from the germline V gene (reference sequence). V gave up 9 bases and J gave up 5 bases; unmatched junction bases: 4.

CDR3: CAWDEGLAGETDTQYF. Here the CDR3 DNA reads TGTGCCTGGGATGAGGGACTAGCGGGGGAGACAGATACGCAGTATTTT. The rearrangement uses TRBV30 and TRBJ2-3; 14 bases align to TRBD2. J was trimmed by 3 bases and V by 5 bases; bases with no gene match: 7. Germline CDR1 GTSNPN, CDR2 SVGIG (reference sequence). This CDR3 is built from 16 residues.

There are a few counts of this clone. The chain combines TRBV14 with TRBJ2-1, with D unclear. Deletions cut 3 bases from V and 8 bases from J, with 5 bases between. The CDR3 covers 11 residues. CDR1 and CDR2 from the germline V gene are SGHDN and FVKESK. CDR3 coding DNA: TGTGCCAGCAGCCATTTATATGAGCAGTTCTTC. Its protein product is CASSHLYEQFF.

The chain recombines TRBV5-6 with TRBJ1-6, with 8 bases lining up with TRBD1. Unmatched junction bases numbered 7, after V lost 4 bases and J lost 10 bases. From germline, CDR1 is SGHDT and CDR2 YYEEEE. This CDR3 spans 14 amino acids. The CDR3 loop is CASSGQGVESPLHF. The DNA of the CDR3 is TGTGCCAGCAGCGGACAGGGTGTGGAGTCACCCCTCCACTTT.

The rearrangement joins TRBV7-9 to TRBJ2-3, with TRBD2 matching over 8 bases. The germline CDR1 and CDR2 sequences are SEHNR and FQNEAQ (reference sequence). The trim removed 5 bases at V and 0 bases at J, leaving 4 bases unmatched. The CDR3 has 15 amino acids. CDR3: CASSPTSASTDTQYF. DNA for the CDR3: TGTGCCAGCAGCCCGACTAGCGCTAGCACAGATACGCAGTATTTT.

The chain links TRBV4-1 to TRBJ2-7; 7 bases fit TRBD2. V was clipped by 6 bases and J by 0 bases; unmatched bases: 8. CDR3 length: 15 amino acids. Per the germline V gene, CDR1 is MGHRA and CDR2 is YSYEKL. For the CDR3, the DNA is TGCGCCAGCAGTCGCACCCGGGAGGACTCCTACGAGCAGTACTTC. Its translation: CASSRTREDSYEQYF.

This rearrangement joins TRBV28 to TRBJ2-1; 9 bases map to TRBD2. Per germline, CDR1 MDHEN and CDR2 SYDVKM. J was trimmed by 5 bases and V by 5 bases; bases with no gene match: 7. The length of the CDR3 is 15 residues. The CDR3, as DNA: TGTGCCAGCAGTATGTCCCTAGCGGGGCACAATGAGCAGTTCTTC. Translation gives CASSMSLAGHNEQFF.

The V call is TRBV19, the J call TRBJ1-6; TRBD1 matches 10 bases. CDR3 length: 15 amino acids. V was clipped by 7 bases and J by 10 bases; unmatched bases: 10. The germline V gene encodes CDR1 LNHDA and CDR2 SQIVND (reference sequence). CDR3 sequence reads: CASTPSDRGRSPLHF. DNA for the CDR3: TGTGCCAGTACTCCTTCAGACAGGGGGCGATCACCCCTCCACTTT. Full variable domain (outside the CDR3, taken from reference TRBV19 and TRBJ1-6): DGGITQSPKYLFRKEGQNVTLSCEQNLNHDAMYWYRQDPGQGLRLIYYSQIVNDFQKGDIAEGYSVSREKKESFPLTVTSAQKNPTAFYLCASTPSDRGRSPLHFGNGTRLTVT.

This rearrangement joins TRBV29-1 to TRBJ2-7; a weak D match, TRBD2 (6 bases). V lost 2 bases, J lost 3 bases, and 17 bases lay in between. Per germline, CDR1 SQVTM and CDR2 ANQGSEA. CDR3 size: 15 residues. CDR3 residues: CSVEMRGGDLYEQYF. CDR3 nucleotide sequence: TGCAGCGTTGAAATGAGGGGCGGGGATCTCTACGAGCAGTACTTC.

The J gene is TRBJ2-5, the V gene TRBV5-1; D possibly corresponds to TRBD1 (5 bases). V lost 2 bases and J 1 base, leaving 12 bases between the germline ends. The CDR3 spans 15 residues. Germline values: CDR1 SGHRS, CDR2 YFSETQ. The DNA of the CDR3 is TGCGCCAGCAGCTTAAATGGGGCACCCCAAGAGACCCAGTACTTC. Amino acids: CASSLNGAPQETQYF. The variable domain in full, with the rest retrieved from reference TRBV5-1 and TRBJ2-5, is KAGVTQTPRYLIKTRGQQVTLSCSPISGHRSVSWYQQTPGQGLQFLFEYFSETQRNKGNFPGRFSGRQFSNSRSEMNVSTLELGDSALYLCASSLNGAPQETQYFGPGTRLLVL.

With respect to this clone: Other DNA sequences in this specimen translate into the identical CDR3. In nucleotides, the CDR3 is TGCGCCAGCAGCTTCAAAGGACAGAACACTGAAGCTTTCTTT. Translating it yields CASSFKGQNTEAFF. The V gene is TRBV5-1, the J gene TRBJ1-1; TRBD1 is a possible D gene (5 bases). Germline V gives CDR1 SGHRS, CDR2 YFSETQ. CDR3 size: 14 residues. Trimming took 2 bases from V and 1 from J, leaving 9 bases between them.

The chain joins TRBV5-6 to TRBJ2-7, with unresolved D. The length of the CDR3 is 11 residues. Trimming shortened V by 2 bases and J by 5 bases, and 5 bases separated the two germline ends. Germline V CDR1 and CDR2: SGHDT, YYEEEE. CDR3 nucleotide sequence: TGTGCCAGCAGCTTCTCTAACGAGCAGTACTTC. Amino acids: CASSFSNEQYF.

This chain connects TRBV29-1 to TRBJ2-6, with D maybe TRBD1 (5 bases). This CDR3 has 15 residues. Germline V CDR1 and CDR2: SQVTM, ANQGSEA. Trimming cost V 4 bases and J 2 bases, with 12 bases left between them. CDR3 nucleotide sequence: TGCAGCGTTGTTCAAACCAGGGCTGGGGCCAACGTCCTGACTTTC. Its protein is CSVVQTRAGANVLTF.